This T cell receptor (beta chain) was recovered during a study of OX40 agonist ivuxolimab in advanced cancers. About the research overall: Dosing consisted of intravenous ivuxolimab at 0.01 to 10 mg/kg every 2 weeks. Overall study results and limits: At doses 0.1 to 3.0 mg/kg, CD4+ and CD8+ clones expanded. The mean number of expanded clones was higher in CD8+ T cells than in CD4+.

In regard to this clone: Its antigen is not identified.

This table comes from immunoSEQ multiplex PCR, and its TCRdb copy is limited to in-frame clones, with some not included. This table holds around 43,000 clones, about 88% found once. With V trimmed by 8 bases and J by 5 bases, 9 bases remained unmatched. In germline, CDR1 is MDHEN, CDR2 SYDVKM. The CDR3 sequence is 14 residues long. The receptor's source is an adult with an advanced solid tumor such as melanoma, head and neck, liver or kidney cancer. Here the sequenced sample was CD4+ or CD8+ T cells sorted from blood, taken in a trial of the OX40 agonist ivuxolimab. The gene calls are TRBV28 and TRBJ2-7; 10 bases map to TRBD1. The CDR3 region is CASRAGTGAHEQYF. The DNA for the CDR3 is TGTGCCAGCCGTGCCGGGACAGGGGCCCACGAGCAGTACTTC.